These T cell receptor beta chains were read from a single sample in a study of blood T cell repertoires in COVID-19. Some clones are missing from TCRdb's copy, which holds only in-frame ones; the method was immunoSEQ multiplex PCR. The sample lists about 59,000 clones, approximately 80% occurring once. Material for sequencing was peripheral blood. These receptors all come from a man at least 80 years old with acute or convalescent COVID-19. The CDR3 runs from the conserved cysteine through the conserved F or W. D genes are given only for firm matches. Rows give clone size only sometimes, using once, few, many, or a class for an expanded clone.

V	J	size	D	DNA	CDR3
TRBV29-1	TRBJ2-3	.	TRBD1	TGCAGCGTTAAGGGACAGGGAACAGATACGCAGTATTTT	CSVKGQGTDTQYF
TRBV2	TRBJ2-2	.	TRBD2	TGTGCCAGCAGGGAAGCTAGCGGGAGGGCCACCGGGGAGCTGTTTTTT	CASREASGRATGELFF
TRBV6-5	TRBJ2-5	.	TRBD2	TGTGCCAGCAGTTACGGTTGGGAGGGGGAGACCCAGTACTTC	CASSYGWEGETQYF
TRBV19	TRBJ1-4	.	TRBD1	TGTGCCAGTAGTAGGGGACAGGGATTTGAAAAACTGTTTTTT	CASSRGQGFEKLFF
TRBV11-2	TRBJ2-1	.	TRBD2	TGTGCCAGCAGCTTAGGTACTAGCGAGCTCAATGAGCAGTTCTTC	CASSLGTSELNEQFF
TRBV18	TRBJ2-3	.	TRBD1	TGTGCCAGCTCACCAGCCGGGACAGGCACAGATACGCAGTATTTT	CASSPAGTGTDTQYF
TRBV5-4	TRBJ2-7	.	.	TGTGCCAGCAGCTGGGGCAGACAGGACTCCTACGAGCAGTACTTC	CASSWGRQDSYEQYF
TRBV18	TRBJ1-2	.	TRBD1	TGTGCCAGCTCACCAGACAGGGGAGCCTATGGCTACACCTTC	CASSPDRGAYGYTF
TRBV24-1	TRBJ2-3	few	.	TGTGCCACCAGTGAAATCGGGGGTGGATATGACGATACGCAGTATTTT	CATSEIGGGYDDTQYF
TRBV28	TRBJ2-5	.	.	TGTGCCAGCAGTTTAGAACTAGCTGCGAAGACCCAGTACTTC	CASSLELAAKTQYF
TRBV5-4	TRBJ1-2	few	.	TGTGCCAGCAGCTTGGCGGAGCCCCTTTATGGCTACACCTTC	CASSLAEPLYGYTF
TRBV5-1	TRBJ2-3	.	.	TGCGCCAGCAGCTTCCGAGCTAGCACAGATACGCAGTATTTT	CASSFRASTDTQYF
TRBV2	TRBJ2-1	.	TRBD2	TGTGCCAGCAGTGACAGCGGGAGGGCCAATGAGCAGTTCTTC	CASSDSGRANEQFF
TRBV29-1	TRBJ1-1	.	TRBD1	TGCAGCACTTTCACAGGGGCTGAAGCTTTCTTT	CSTFTGAEAFF
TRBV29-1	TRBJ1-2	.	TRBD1	TGCGTCTTGGGACAGGGTAACTATGGCTACACCTTC	CVLGQGNYGYTF
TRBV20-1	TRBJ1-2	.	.	TGCAGCCCGGCAGGGGTCTATGGCTACACCTTC	CSPAGVYGYTF
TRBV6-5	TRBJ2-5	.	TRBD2	TGTGCCAGCAACCGGGGGGGCCGGGAGACCCAGTACTTC	CASNRGGRETQYF
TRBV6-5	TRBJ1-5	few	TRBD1	TGTGCCAGCAGACGACAGGGCCGCGATCAGCCCCAGCATTTT	CASRRQGRDQPQHF
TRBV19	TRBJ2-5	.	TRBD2	TGTGCCAGTAGTATAGAGCCTAGCGGGGGGGCCTTATTAGAGACCCAGTACTTC	CASSIEPSGGALLETQYF
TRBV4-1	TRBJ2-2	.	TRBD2	TGCGCCAGCAGCCCAGCCGGGACTAGCGGGGGGATACGGGCCGGGGAGCTGTTTTTT	CASSPAGTSGGIRAGELFF
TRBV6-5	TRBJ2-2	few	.	TGTGCCAGCAGTTCGGGACGGGGACTGAACACCGGGGAGCTGTTTTTT	CASSSGRGLNTGELFF
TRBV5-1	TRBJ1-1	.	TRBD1	TGCGCCAGCAGCTTACGGACAGGGGGGGAGAACACTGAAGCTTTCTTT	CASSLRTGGENTEAFF
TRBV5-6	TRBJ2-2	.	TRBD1	TGTGCCAGCTCAGGCCTCACAGGGGGAGTTATCGGGGAGCTGTTTTTT	CASSGLTGGVIGELFF
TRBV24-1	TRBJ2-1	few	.	TGTGCCACCAGTGATTTCGGGCAGGGGAATGAGCAGTTCTTC	CATSDFGQGNEQFF
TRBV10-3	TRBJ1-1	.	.	TGTGCCATCAGTGAGTCTGGCAAACCGAACACTGAAGCTTTCTTT	CAISESGKPNTEAFF
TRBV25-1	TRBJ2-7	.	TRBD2	TGTGCCAGCAGCGAGGGACTAGCGGGGTCTTACGAGCAGTACTTC	CASSEGLAGSYEQYF
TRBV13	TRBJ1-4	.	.	TGTGCCAGCAGCCTCGGGGGTTTGCCTAATGAAAAACTGTTTTTT	CASSLGGLPNEKLFF
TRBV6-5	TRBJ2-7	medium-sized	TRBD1	TGTGCCAGCAGATCGCCACGACAGGGGGCCTACGAGCAGTACTTC	CASRSPRQGAYEQYF
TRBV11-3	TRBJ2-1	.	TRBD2	TGTGCCAGCAGCGCCCGACTAGCGGTTATCTACAATGAGCAGTTCTTC	CASSARLAVIYNEQFF
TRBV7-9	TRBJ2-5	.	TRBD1	TGTGCCAGCAGCACGGACAGGGGGCTAAGGGAGACCCAGTACTTC	CASSTDRGLRETQYF
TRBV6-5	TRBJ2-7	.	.	TGTGCCAGCACCCGGGACACCATTTCCTACGAGCAGTACTTC	CASTRDTISYEQYF
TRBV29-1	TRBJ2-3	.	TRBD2	TGCAGCGTTGGAAGCGGGAGCCTGGTCGGCGATACGCAGTATTTT	CSVGSGSLVGDTQYF
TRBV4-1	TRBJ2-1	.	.	TGCGCCAGCAGCCAAGATAGGAGGACGGGCCGATACAATGAGCAGTTCTTC	CASSQDRRTGRYNEQFF
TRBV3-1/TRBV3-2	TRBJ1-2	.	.	TGTGCCAGCAGCCAAGATGGGGGGGCGGCCGGCTACACCTTC	CASSQDGGAAGYTF
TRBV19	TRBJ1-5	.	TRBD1	TGTGCCAGTAGCCTACAGGGGTCGGAACAGCCCCAGCATTTT	CASSLQGSEQPQHF
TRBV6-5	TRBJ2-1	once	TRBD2	TGTGCCAGCAAACCAGGACTAGCTCTCGATGAGCAGTTCTTC	CASKPGLALDEQFF